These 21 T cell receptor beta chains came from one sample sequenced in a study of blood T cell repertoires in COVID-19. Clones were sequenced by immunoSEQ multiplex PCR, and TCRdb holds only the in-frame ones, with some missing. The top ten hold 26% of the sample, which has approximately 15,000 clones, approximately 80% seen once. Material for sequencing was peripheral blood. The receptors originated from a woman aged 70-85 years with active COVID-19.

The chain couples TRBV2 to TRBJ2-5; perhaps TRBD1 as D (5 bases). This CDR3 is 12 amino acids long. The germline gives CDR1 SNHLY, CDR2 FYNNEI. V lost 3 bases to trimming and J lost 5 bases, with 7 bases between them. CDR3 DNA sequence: TGTGCCAGCAGTGACAGGGCGGAGACCCAGTACTTC. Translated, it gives CASSDRAETQYF.

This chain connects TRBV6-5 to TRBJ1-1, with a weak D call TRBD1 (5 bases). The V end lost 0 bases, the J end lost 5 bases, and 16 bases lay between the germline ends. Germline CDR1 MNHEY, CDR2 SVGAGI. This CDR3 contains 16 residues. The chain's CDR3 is CASSYSFSFKGTEAFF. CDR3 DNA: TGTGCCAGCAGTTACTCGTTCAGTTTCAAGGGGACTGAAGCTTTCTTT.

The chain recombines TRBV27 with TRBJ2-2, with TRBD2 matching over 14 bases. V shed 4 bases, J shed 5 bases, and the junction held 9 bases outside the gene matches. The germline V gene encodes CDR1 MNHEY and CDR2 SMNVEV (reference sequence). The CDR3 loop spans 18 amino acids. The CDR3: CASSSNPGLAGATGELFF. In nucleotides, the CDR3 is TGTGCCAGCAGTTCCAACCCGGGACTAGCGGGAGCGACCGGGGAGCTGTTTTTT.

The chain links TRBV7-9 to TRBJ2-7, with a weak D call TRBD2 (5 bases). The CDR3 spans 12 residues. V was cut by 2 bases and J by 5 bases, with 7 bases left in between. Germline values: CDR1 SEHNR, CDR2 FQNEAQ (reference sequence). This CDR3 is CASSLTGNEQYF. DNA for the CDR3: TGTGCCAGCAGCTTAACGGGGAACGAGCAGTACTTC.

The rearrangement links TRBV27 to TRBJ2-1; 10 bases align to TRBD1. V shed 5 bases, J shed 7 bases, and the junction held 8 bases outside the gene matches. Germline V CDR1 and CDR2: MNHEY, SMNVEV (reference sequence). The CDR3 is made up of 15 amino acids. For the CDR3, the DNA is TGTGCCAGCAGTCCCGGACAGGGGGTGTCAAATGAGCAGTTCTTC. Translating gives CASSPGQGVSNEQFF.

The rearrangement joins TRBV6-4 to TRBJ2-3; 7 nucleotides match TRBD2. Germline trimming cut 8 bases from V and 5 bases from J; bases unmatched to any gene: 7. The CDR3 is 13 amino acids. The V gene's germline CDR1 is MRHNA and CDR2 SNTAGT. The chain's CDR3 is CASAGEGRDTQYF. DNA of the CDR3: TGTGCCAGCGCCGGGGAGGGGAGAGATACGCAGTATTTT.

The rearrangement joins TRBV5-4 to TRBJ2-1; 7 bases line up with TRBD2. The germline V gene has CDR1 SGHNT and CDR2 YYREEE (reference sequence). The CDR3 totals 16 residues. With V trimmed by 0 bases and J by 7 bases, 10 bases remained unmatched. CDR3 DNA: TGTGCCAGCAGCTTGGCCGTAGCGGGCGGAACGAATGAGCAGTTCTTC. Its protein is CASSLAVAGGTNEQFF.

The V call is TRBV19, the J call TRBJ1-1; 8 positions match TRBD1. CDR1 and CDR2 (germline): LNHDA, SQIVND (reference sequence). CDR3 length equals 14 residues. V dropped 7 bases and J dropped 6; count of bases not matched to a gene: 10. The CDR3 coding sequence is TGTGCCAGTATCGACAGGGGTCGTGTCGCTGAAGCTTTCTTT. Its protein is CASIDRGRVAEAFF.

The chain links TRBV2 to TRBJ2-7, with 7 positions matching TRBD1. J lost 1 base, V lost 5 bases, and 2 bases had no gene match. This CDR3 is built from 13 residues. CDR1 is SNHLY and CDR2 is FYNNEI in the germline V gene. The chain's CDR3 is CASSPDRSYEQYF. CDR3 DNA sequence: TGTGCCAGCAGTCCGGACAGGTCCTACGAGCAGTACTTC.

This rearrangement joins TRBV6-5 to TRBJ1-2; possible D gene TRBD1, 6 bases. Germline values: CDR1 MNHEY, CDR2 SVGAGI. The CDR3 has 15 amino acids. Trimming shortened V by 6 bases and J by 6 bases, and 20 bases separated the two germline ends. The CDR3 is CASSLRRVSGDGYTF. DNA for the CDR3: TGTGCCAGCAGCTTACGTCGGGTGTCAGGGGATGGCTACACCTTC.

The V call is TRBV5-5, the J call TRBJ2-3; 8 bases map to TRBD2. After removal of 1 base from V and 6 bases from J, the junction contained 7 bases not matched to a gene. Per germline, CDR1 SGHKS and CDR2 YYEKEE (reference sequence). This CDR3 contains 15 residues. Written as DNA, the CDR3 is TGTGCCAGCAGCTTGTATGCGGGGGGCAGGGATACGCAGTATTTT. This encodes CASSLYAGGRDTQYF.

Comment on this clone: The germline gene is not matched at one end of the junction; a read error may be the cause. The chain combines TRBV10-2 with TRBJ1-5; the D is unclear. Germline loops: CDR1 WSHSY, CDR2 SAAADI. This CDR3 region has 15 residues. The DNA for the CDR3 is TGCCCCAGCTGTGAACTCGGGGAGGGATATCAGCCCCAGCATTTT. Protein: CPSCELGEGYQPQHF.

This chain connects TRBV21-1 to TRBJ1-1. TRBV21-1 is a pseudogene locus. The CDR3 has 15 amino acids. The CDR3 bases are TGTGCCAGCAGCGGTCCGGGGAGCGAACATGCTGAAGCTTTCTTT. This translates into CASSGPGSEHAEAFF.

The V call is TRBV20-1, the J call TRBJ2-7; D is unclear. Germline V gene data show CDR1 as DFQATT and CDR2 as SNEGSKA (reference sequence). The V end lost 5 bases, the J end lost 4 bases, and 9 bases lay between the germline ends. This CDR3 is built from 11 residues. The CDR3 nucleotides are TGCAGTGCTGGCACAGAGTACGAGCAGTACTTC. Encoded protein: CSAGTEYEQYF.

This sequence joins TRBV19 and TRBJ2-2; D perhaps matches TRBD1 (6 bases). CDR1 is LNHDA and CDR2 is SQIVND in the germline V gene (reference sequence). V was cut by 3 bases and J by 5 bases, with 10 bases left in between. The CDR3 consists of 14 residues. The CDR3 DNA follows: TGTGCCAGTAGTATGCAGAGGGGGACCGGGGAGCTGTTTTTT. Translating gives CASSMQRGTGELFF.

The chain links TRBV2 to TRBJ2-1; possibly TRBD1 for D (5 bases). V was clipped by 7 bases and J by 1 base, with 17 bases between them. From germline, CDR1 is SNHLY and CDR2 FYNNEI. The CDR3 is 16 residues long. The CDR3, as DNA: TGTGCCAGCAACTATTTGACAGCCTTTTCCTACAATGAGCAGTTCTTC. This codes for CASNYLTAFSYNEQFF. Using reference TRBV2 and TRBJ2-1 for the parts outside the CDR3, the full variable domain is EPEVTQTPSHQVTQMGQEVILRCVPISNHLYFYWYRQILGQKVEFLVSFYNNEISEKSEIFDDQFSVERPDGSNFTLKIRSTKLEDSAMYFCASNYLTAFSYNEQFFGPGTRLTVL.

The CDR3 is CASSEGGGYTF. The CDR3 nucleotides are TGCGCCAGCAGTGAGGGAGGCGGCTACACCTTC. The V call is TRBV10-1, the J call TRBJ1-2; no reliable D call. This CDR3 comprises 11 residues. V was trimmed by 2 bases and J by 8 bases, leaving 6 bases between them. Germline assignment: CDR1 WNHNN and CDR2 SYGVQD (reference sequence).

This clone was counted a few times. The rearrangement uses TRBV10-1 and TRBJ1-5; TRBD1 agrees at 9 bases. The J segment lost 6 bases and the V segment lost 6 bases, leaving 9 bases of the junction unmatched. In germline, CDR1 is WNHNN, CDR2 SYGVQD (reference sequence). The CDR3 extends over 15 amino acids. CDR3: CASSAPEDRGQPQHF. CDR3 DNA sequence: TGCGCCAGCAGCGCCCCGGAGGACAGGGGTCAGCCCCAGCATTTT.

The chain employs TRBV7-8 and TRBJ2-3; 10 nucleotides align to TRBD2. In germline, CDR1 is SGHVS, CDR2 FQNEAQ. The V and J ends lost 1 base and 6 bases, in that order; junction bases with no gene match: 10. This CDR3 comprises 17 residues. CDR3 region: CASSLGFRGLASDTQYF. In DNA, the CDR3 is TGTGCCAGCAGCTTAGGGTTTCGGGGACTAGCGTCGGATACGCAGTATTTT.

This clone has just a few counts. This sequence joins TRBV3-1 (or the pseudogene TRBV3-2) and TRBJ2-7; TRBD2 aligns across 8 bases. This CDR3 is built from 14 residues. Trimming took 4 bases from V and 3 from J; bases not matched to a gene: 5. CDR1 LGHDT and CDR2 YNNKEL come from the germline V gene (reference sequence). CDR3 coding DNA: TGTGCCAGCAGCCGGCGGGAGGCCCGCTACGAGCAGTACTTC. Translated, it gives CASSRREARYEQYF.

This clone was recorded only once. The CDR3 sequence is CASRGLTNEKLFF. The CDR3 DNA reads TGTGCCAGCAGGGGCTTAACTAATGAAAAACTGTTTTTT. The chain recombines TRBV6-6 with TRBJ1-4, with D unclear. The CDR3 length is 13 residues. The germline V and J ends were trimmed by 6 bases and 1 base, with 6 bases remaining between them. Germline CDR1 MNHNY, CDR2 SVGAGI (reference sequence).